The 25 T cell receptor beta chains below were found in one sample sequenced in a study of cytomegalovirus exposure and HLA in healthy donors. The protocol was immunoSEQ multiplex PCR, while the TCRdb copy is restricted to in-frame clones and leaves out a portion. The table lists 150,000 or so clones, 85% to 90% of them singletons. Sequenced input: PBMCs. These receptors were obtained from a woman aged 18 to 35 in good health and CMV-seropositive.

The V and J genes are TRBV9 and TRBJ1-6, with 9 bases aligning to TRBD1. The CDR3 runs to 17 residues. V trimming: 0 bases; J trimming: 5 bases; junction bases outside the gene matches: 6. Germline V gene sequence: CDR1 SGDLS, CDR2 YYNGEE. CDR3 loop: CASSVAIDRGDNSPLHF. The CDR3 DNA reads TGTGCCAGCAGCGTAGCTATAGACAGGGGGGATAATTCACCCCTCCACTTT.

Written as DNA, the CDR3 is TGTGCCAGCAGCCCAGGGGCGACAGGGGAAAAAACTGAAGCTTTCTTT. It codes for CASSPGATGEKTEAFF. The chain joins TRBV7-3 to TRBJ1-1; 8 positions match TRBD1. Germline CDR1 and CDR2: SGHTA and FQGTGA. Trimming cost V 5 bases and J 5 bases; bases outside gene matches: 13. There are 16 residues in the CDR3.

The chain is built from TRBV28 and TRBJ2-2; 7 nucleotides line up with TRBD1. The ends lost 5 bases at V and 6 bases at J; junction bases unmatched: 3. The CDR3 runs 13 residues. Germline CDR1 is MDHEN and CDR2 is SYDVKM. CDR3 region: CASSIQGPGELFF. CDR3 nucleotides: TGTGCCAGCAGTATACAGGGGCCCGGGGAGCTGTTTTTT. Complete variable domain (other parts from reference TRBV28 and TRBJ2-2): DVKVTQSSRYLVKRTGEKVFLECVQDMDHENMFWYRQDPGLGLRLIYFSYDVKMKEKGDIPEGYSVSREKKERFSLILESASTNQTSMYLCASSIQGPGELFFGEGSRLTVL.

The genes are TRBV7-9 and TRBJ1-6; 12 bases map to TRBD1. Germline loops: CDR1 SEHNR, CDR2 FQNEAQ (reference sequence). The CDR3 runs to 18 residues. The V segment lost 5 bases and the J segment 9 bases; nucleotides outside the gene matches: 14. CDR3 sequence reads: CASSRLGTGGAWGSPLHF. The CDR3 nucleotides are TGTGCCAGCAGCCGTCTCGGGACAGGGGGCGCTTGGGGTTCACCCCTCCACTTT.

This clone showed up just a few times. V usage is TRBV9 and J usage is TRBJ1-4, with TRBD1 identical over 7 bases. Germline-derived CDR1 and CDR2 are SGDLS and YYNGEE. V gave up 3 bases and J gave up 5 bases; unmatched junction bases: 7. This CDR3 has 15 amino acids. CDR3 DNA: TGTGCCAGCAGCGAGGTGTCAGGGGGAAATGAAAAACTGTTTTTT. Its protein is CASSEVSGGNEKLFF. Full variable domain (rest looked up from reference TRBV9 and TRBJ1-4): DSGVTQTPKHLITATGQRVTLRCSPRSGDLSVYWYQQSLDQGLQFLIQYYNGEERAKGNILERFSAQQFPDLHSELNLSSLELGDSALYFCASSEVSGGNEKLFFGSGTQLSVL.

The chain employs TRBV30 and TRBJ2-3; TRBD1 matches at 8 bases. The CDR3 contains 14 residues. Trimming cost V 7 bases and J 1 base; bases outside gene matches: 7. Germline V CDR1 and CDR2: GTSNPN, SVGIG (reference sequence). The CDR3 DNA follows: TGTGCCTTGTCGGCGGGACAGGGCACAGATACGCAGTATTTT. Translated: CALSAGQGTDTQYF.

The gene calls are TRBV11-2 and TRBJ1-1; no definite D call. V was trimmed by 5 bases and J by 5 bases, leaving 12 bases between them. Germline values: CDR1 SGHAT, CDR2 FQNNGV. CDR3 size: 13 residues. CDR3 loop: CASSGVGRTEAFF. In nucleotides, the CDR3 is TGTGCCAGCAGCGGCGTAGGGAGGACTGAAGCTTTCTTT.

This chain uses TRBV14 with TRBJ2-1, with 8 bases fitting TRBD2. Germline V gene lookup returns CDR1 SGHDN and CDR2 FVKESK. Trimming removed 2 bases from V and 4 bases from J; junction bases left unmatched: 1. This CDR3 has 14 amino acids. CDR3 DNA: TGTGCCAGCAGCCAAACTAGCGGTTACAATGAGCAGTTCTTC. This encodes CASSQTSGYNEQFF. Complete variable domain (other parts from reference TRBV14 and TRBJ2-1): EAGVTQFPSHSVIEKGQTVTLRCDPISGHDNLYWYRRVMGKEIKFLLHFVKESKQDESGMPNNRFLAERTGGTYSTLKVQPAELEDSGVYFCASSQTSGYNEQFFGPGTRLTVL.

V and J are TRBV7-9 and TRBJ1-1, with D possibly TRBD1 on 6 matching bases. CDR3 size: 18 residues. Germline CDR1 reads SEHNR; CDR2 reads FQNEAQ (reference sequence). The V end was cut by 3 bases, the J end by 0 bases, with 20 bases between. The CDR3 DNA reads TGTGCCAGCAGCTTGGTGGGGCAGGGGAAAAGGATGAACACTGAAGCTTTCTTT. Encoded protein: CASSLVGQGKRMNTEAFF.

This chain connects TRBV10-2 to TRBJ2-1; TRBD2 aligns across 7 bases. CDR1 is WSHSY, CDR2 SAAADI, per germline. V lost 2 bases, J lost 4 bases, and 5 bases stayed unmatched. The CDR3 sequence is 15 residues long. CDR3 sequence (DNA): TGCGCCAGCAGTGAGCCGATTAGCGGGTACAATGAGCAGTTCTTC. Its protein is CASSEPISGYNEQFF.

The table lists this clone with a count of one. An end of the junction does not agree with germline; a read error may underlie this. The rearrangement links TRBV7-4 to TRBJ2-6; D is perhaps TRBD1 (5 bases). This CDR3 region has 17 residues. Germline CDR1 reads SGHVT; CDR2 reads SQSDAQ. CDR3 coding DNA: TGTGCCAGCAGCCACAAACAGGAATGCTCTGGGGCCAACGTCCCGACTTTC. Amino acids: CASSHKQECSGANVPTF.

CDR3 nucleotides: TGTGCCAGCAGTTCCTGGGCCGACCCGACAGATACGCAGTATTTT. Its translation is CASSSWADPTDTQYF. J is TRBJ2-3 and V is TRBV28; unclear D gene. CDR3 length equals 15 residues. CDR1 and CDR2 from the germline V gene are MDHEN and SYDVKM. V was pared by 4 bases and J by 3 bases, with 14 bases between.

The V call is TRBV27, the J call TRBJ1-3; D remains unclear. The CDR3 is made up of 14 amino acids. Per the germline V gene, CDR1 is MNHEY and CDR2 is SMNVEV (reference sequence). V gave up 6 bases and J gave up 0 bases, with 9 bases separating them. This CDR3 reads CASRDLSSGNTIYF. The CDR3 DNA sequence: TGTGCCAGCAGAGACTTGAGCTCTGGAAACACCATATATTTT.

J is TRBJ2-1 and V is TRBV7-9; D remains ambiguous. Trimming shortened V by 5 bases and J by 8 bases, and 13 bases separated the two germline ends. In germline, CDR1 is SEHNR, CDR2 FQNEAQ (reference sequence). The CDR3 is 13 residues long. CDR3 region: CASSPPRFDEQFF. The CDR3 DNA reads as TGTGCCAGCAGCCCCCCCCGGTTCGATGAGCAGTTCTTC.

V gene TRBV4-1 combines with J gene TRBJ2-1; D is possibly TRBD1 (6 bases). With 3 bases removed from V and 4 bases from J, the gap between germline ends came to 16 bases. The CDR3 consists of 16 residues. Germline CDR1 is MGHRA and CDR2 is YSYEKL. CDR3 sequence reads: CASSQEQGRQYNEQFF. The DNA of the CDR3 is TGCGCCAGCAGCCAGGAACAGGGACGCCAATACAATGAGCAGTTCTTC.

The rearrangement links TRBV5-1 to TRBJ1-1; 9 bases line up with TRBD1. Losses at the gene ends were 0 bases for V and 5 bases for J; bases not matched to a gene: 5. The germline CDR1 and CDR2 sequences are SGHRS and YFSETQ. The CDR3 sequence is 15 residues long. CDR3 in amino acids: CASSLGGQGRTEAFF. The CDR3 DNA sequence: TGCGCCAGCAGCTTGGGGGGACAGGGTAGAACTGAAGCTTTCTTT.

The chain is built from TRBV7-3 and TRBJ1-2; perhaps TRBD1 as D (5 bases). The CDR3 consists of 12 residues. V was clipped by 2 bases and J by 6 bases, with 7 bases between them. Germline V gene data show CDR1 as SGHTA and CDR2 as FQGTGA. The CDR3, as DNA: TGTGCCAGCAGCTTAGGAGGGGATGGCTACACCTTC. Its translation: CASSLGGDGYTF.

The rearrangement uses TRBV10-2 and TRBJ2-1, with 14 bases identical to TRBD2. Losses at the gene ends were 7 bases for V and 8 bases for J; bases not matched to a gene: 10. The CDR3 totals 16 residues. CDR1 and CDR2 (germline): WSHSY, SAAADI. The CDR3 loop is CASTPTSGGALDEQFF. CDR3 bases: TGCGCCAGCACCCCGACTAGCGGGGGGGCCTTGGATGAGCAGTTCTTC.

V is TRBV5-4 and J is TRBJ2-5; 14 nucleotides align to TRBD2. Trimming at V came to 3 bases and at J to 5 bases, leaving 6 bases not matched to a gene. The V gene's germline CDR1 is SGHNT and CDR2 YYREEE (reference sequence). The CDR3 has 16 amino acids. The CDR3 nucleotides are TGTGCCAGCAGCTCCTTGGGACTAGCGGGGGAGGAGACCCAGTACTTC. Translating gives CASSSLGLAGEETQYF.

J is TRBJ1-1 and V is TRBV18; tentative D call: TRBD1 (5 bases). This CDR3 region has 12 residues. The germline CDR1 and CDR2 sequences are KGHSH and LQKENI. V dropped 0 bases and J dropped 10 bases, with 9 bases sitting between them. The CDR3 coding sequence is TGTGCCAGCTCACCACCGGGGCGAGGAGCTTTCTTT. Translating gives CASSPPGRGAFF.

This chain joins TRBV7-2 and TRBJ1-2; TRBD1 aligns across 10 bases. CDR3 length: 15 amino acids. CDR1 SGHTA and CDR2 FQGNSA come from the germline V gene. Trimming took 1 base from V and 7 from J; bases not matched to a gene: 6. Here the CDR3 reads CASSLGGQGVSGYTF. The CDR3 coding sequence is TGTGCCAGCAGCTTAGGTGGACAGGGGGTCTCTGGCTACACCTTC.

The V and J genes are TRBV25-1 and TRBJ1-4, with D possibly being TRBD1 (6 bases). The germline V gene has CDR1 MGHDK and CDR2 SYGVNS. Trimming removed 5 bases at V and 8 bases at J, with 15 bases between. The CDR3 is 14 amino acids. The CDR3 is CASSNVQGLEKLFF. Written as DNA, the CDR3 is TGTGCCAGCAGTAACGTACAGGGCCTGGAAAAACTGTTTTTT. The entire variable domain, with the rest obtained from reference TRBV25-1 and TRBJ1-4, is as follows: EADIYQTPRYLVIGTGKKITLECSQTMGHDKMYWYQQDPGMELHLIHYSYGVNSTEKGDLSSESTVSRIRTEHFPLTLESARPSHTSQYLCASSNVQGLEKLFFGSGTQLSVL.

The rearrangement links TRBV28 to TRBJ1-2; 12 nucleotides line up with TRBD1. After removal of 4 bases from V and 3 bases from J, the junction contained 6 bases not matched to a gene. From germline, CDR1 is MDHEN and CDR2 SYDVKM. This CDR3 spans 16 amino acids. CDR3 amino acids: CASSSGDRGLDYGYTF. The CDR3 DNA reads TGTGCCAGCAGTTCGGGGGACAGGGGGCTTGACTATGGCTACACCTTC.

The gene calls are TRBV6-5 and TRBJ2-5; the D call may be TRBD1 or TRBD2 (6 bases each). Germline CDR1 reads MNHEY; CDR2 reads SVGAGI. Trimming left V 10 bases short and J 1 base short, with 13 bases between. The CDR3 consists of 13 residues. CDR3: CATRGGIQETQYF. The CDR3 DNA reads as TGTGCCACCAGGGGAGGTATCCAAGAGACCCAGTACTTC.

V gene TRBV4-1 combines with J gene TRBJ2-7, with 13 bases fitting TRBD2. CDR1 and CDR2 (germline): MGHRA, YSYEKL. The CDR3 is 16 residues long. J gave up 4 bases and V 2 bases, and 5 bases lay outside the gene matches. The CDR3 sequence is CASSQPTSGGAYEQYF. DNA for the CDR3: TGCGCCAGCAGCCAACCTACTAGCGGGGGGGCTTACGAGCAGTACTTC.